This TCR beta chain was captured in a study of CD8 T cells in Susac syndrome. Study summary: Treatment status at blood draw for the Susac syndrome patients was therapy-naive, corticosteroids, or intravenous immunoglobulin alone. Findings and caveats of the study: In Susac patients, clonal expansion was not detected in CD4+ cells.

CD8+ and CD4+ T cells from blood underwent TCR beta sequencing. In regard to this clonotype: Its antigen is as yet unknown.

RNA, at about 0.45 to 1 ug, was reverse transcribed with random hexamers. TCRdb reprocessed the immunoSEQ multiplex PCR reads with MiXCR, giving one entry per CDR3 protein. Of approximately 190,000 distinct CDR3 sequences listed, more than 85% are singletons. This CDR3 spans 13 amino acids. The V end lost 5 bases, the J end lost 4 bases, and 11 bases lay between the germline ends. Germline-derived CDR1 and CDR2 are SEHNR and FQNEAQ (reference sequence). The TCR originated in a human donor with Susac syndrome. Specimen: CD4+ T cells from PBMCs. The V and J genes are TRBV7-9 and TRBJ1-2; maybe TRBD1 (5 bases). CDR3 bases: TGTGCCAGCAGCCAGACAGAGGTCTATGGCTACACCTTC. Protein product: CASSQTEVYGYTF.